Shown below are 16 T cell receptor beta chains from a single sample sequenced in a study of blood T cells in healthy people across ages. It was with a sample-barcoded 5' primer and a J-beta primer mix that a second PCR of about 6 to 12 cycles was run. Using its own MiXCR run on the 5' RACE reads, TCRdb lists one record per CDR3 protein. The sample records approximately 1.5 million distinct CDR3 sequences, roughly 43% being singletons. The specimen sequenced was blood. Receptor source: a young woman in good health.

The V gene is TRBV12-3 or TRBV12-4, the J gene TRBJ2-5; 8 bases map to TRBD2. The DNA matches TRBJ2-7 better at its end, which makes the J call doubtful. CDR3 length: 14 residues. CDR3 bases: TGTGCCAGCAGTTGGACTAGCAGGACCGGCGAGCAGTACTTC. Translating gives CASSWTSRTGEQYF.

CDR3 protein: CASSLTQGAGGEQYF. DNA of the CDR3: TGCGCCAGCAGCTTGACACAGGGGGCAGGAGGTGAGCAGTACTTC. The chain links TRBV5-1 to TRBJ2-5; TRBD1 aligns across 9 bases. The germline gives CDR1 SGHRS, CDR2 YFSETQ. Germline trimming cut 1 base from V and 11 bases from J; bases unmatched to any gene: 12. The CDR3 is 15 amino acids. Full variable domain (outside the CDR3, taken from reference TRBV5-1 and TRBJ2-5): KAGVTQTPRYLIKTRGQQVTLSCSPISGHRSVSWYQQTPGQGLQFLFEYFSETQRNKGNFPGRFSGRQFSNSRSEMNVSTLELGDSALYLCASSLTQGAGGEQYFGPGTRLLVL.

The chain combines TRBV20-1 with TRBJ2-7, with TRBD2 identical over 7 bases. CDR1 is DFQATT and CDR2 is SNEGSKA in the germline V gene (reference sequence). The CDR3 is 14 amino acids. The junction had 9 bases not matched to a gene; V was cut back by 5 bases and J by 2 bases. CDR3 sequence reads: CSAYFGGTTYEQYF. In DNA form, the CDR3 reads TGCAGTGCTTACTTCGGGGGGACCACCTACGAGCAGTACTTC.

The genes are TRBV24-1 and TRBJ2-3; D is unclear. The V gene's germline CDR1 is KGHDR and CDR2 SFDVKD. The CDR3 length is 14 residues. V was clipped by 7 bases and J by 3 bases, with 13 bases between them. The CDR3 here is CATSRRTETDTQYF. The CDR3 DNA sequence: TGTGCCACCAGCCGTAGGACGGAGACAGATACGCAGTATTTT.

The table lists this clonotype with a few counts. The rearrangement links TRBV20-1 to TRBJ1-2; possible D gene TRBD1, 6 bases. From germline, CDR1 is DFQATT and CDR2 SNEGSKA (reference sequence). V shed 6 bases and J shed 0 bases, with 11 bases lying between them. This CDR3 has 13 residues. For the CDR3, the DNA is TGCAGTGCCACTGGACAGCCTAACTATGGCTACACCTTC. Protein product: CSATGQPNYGYTF.

The chain uses TRBV2 and TRBJ2-5; D uncertain. The DNA end favors TRBJ2-1, so the J call may be wrong. In germline, CDR1 is SNHLY, CDR2 FYNNEI. This CDR3 is built from 14 residues. CDR3 region: CASSQRAAQETQFF. CDR3 coding DNA: TGTGCCAGCAGTCAAAGGGCCGCTCAAGAGACCCAGTTCTTC.

This sequence joins TRBV20-1 and TRBJ2-2, with 12 bases fitting TRBD2. From germline, CDR1 is DFQATT and CDR2 SNEGSKA (reference sequence). There are 18 residues in the CDR3. V trimming: 0 bases; J trimming: 8 bases; junction bases outside the gene matches: 13. The CDR3 region is CSARDQKRTSGMAGELFF. The CDR3 DNA reads as TGCAGTGCTAGAGATCAAAAGCGGACTAGCGGGATGGCGGGGGAGCTGTTTTTT.

A few counts support this clonotype. The chain is built from TRBV27 and TRBJ2-1, with TRBD2 as a possible D gene (6 bases). The CDR3 length is 17 residues. CDR1 and CDR2 (germline): MNHEY, SMNVEV (reference sequence). V shed 4 bases and J shed 6 bases, with 22 bases lying between them. The CDR3 DNA reads TGTGCCAGCAGTTCCCGACTAGGAGGAGGTACAAGCAATGAGCAGTTCTTC. It yields the protein CASSSRLGGGTSNEQFF.

A few counts support this clonotype. This chain connects TRBV20-1 to TRBJ1-1; maybe TRBD1 (6 bases). The V gene lost 4 bases and the J gene lost 2 bases, with 8 bases spanning the gap. The germline CDR1 and CDR2 sequences are DFQATT and SNEGSKA (reference sequence). The CDR3 runs 12 residues. CDR3 region: CSATTGNTEAFF. The DNA of the CDR3 is TGCAGTGCTACGACAGGCAACACTGAAGCTTTCTTT.

This clonotype was found once. V gene TRBV4-3 combines with J gene TRBJ1-3; D ambiguous. Per germline, CDR1 LGHNA and CDR2 YSLEER. This CDR3 has 15 residues. V shed 0 bases and J shed 4 bases, with 10 bases lying between them. Here the CDR3 reads CASSQDKTFGNTIYF. CDR3 sequence (DNA): TGCGCCAGCAGCCAAGATAAGACATTCGGAAACACCATATATTTT.

The CDR3 coding sequence is TGCAGTGTCAGGCGTTATGGCTACACCTTC. It yields the protein CSVRRYGYTF. The chain links TRBV20-1 to TRBJ1-2; D is uncertain. The CDR3 has 10 amino acids. Trimming stripped 7 bases from V and 5 bases from J, with 8 bases between. CDR1 is DFQATT and CDR2 is SNEGSKA in the germline V gene (reference sequence).

As for this clonotype: A much larger clone differs from this one at a single base, so this may be a read error. This rearrangement joins TRBV29-1 to TRBJ2-7, with 7 bases fitting TRBD1. The CDR3 extends over 13 amino acids. CDR1 SQVTM and CDR2 ANQGSEA come from the germline V gene. With V trimmed by 7 bases and J by 10 bases, 16 bases remained unmatched. In nucleotides, the CDR3 is TGCAGCGCAGGGGGTAGAGCGAAAGAGGCCCAGTACTTC. Its translation: CSAGGRAKEAQYF.

V usage is TRBV7-2 and J usage is TRBJ1-2; weak D call: TRBD1 (5 bases). Germline loops: CDR1 SGHTA, CDR2 FQGNSA. The V end was cut by 5 bases, the J end by 7 bases, with 23 bases between. The CDR3 spans 16 residues. In DNA, the CDR3 is TGTGCCAGCAGCAGGTCGGACTCCTCGACCGGGGGTGGCTACACCTTC. It is translated as CASSRSDSSTGGGYTF.

The rearrangement uses TRBV12-3 or TRBV12-4 and TRBJ2-3; the match to TRBD2 covers 11 bases. With V trimmed by 6 bases and J by 2 bases, 7 bases remained unmatched. This CDR3 region has 16 residues. The CDR3 DNA is TGTGCCAGCAGCCCCTATAGCGGGGGGGCCACAGATACGCAGTATTTT. Translation: CASSPYSGGATDTQYF.

This clonotype was picked up a small number of times. The rearrangement links TRBV28 to TRBJ1-2, with TRBD1 matching 8 bases. Per germline, CDR1 MDHEN and CDR2 SYDVKM. There are 17 residues in the CDR3. Germline trimming cut 7 bases from V and 0 bases from J; bases unmatched to any gene: 13. The CDR3 loop is CASTFAGQETTNYGYTF. The CDR3 DNA reads TGTGCCAGCACCTTTGCGGGACAGGAAACGACTAACTATGGCTACACCTTC.

There are a few counts of this clonotype. This rearrangement joins TRBV7-9 to TRBJ1-2, with 8 bases lining up with TRBD1. The CDR3 length is 15 residues. Looked up from germline, CDR1 is SEHNR and CDR2 is FQNEAQ (reference sequence). The junction had 6 bases not matched to a gene; V was cut back by 4 bases and J by 2 bases. The CDR3 sequence: CASSSSGGGNYGYTF. CDR3 DNA: TGTGCCAGCAGCTCATCAGGGGGCGGGAACTATGGCTACACCTTC.